These 4 T cell receptor beta chains came from one sample sequenced in a study of T cell changes during pregnancy in multiple sclerosis. This table comes from immunoSEQ multiplex PCR, and its TCRdb copy is limited to in-frame clones, with some not included. The sample includes 20,000 or so clones, about nine tenths seen only once; the top ten take under 10%. The starting material was CD8+ T cells from peripheral blood mononuclear cells, obtained in the third trimester of pregnancy. Source of these receptors: a female donor in good health, enrolled as a control in a pregnancy study.

The chain couples TRBV7-8 to TRBJ1-5; TRBD1 aligns across 8 bases. Germline V gene sequence: CDR1 SGHVS, CDR2 FQNEAQ. The length of the CDR3 is 15 residues. The V gene end was trimmed by 5 bases and the J gene end by 2 bases; junction bases not matched to a gene: 5. CDR3 nucleotide sequence: TGTGCCAGCAGCCCACAGGGGGGTGGCAATCAGCCCCAGCATTTT. Amino acid sequence: CASSPQGGGNQPQHF.

The gene calls are TRBV4-1 and TRBJ2-7; no reliable D call. The V gene lost 0 bases and the J gene lost 5 bases, with 14 bases spanning the gap. Germline CDR1 reads MGHRA; CDR2 reads YSYEKL. The CDR3 has 15 amino acids. For the CDR3, the DNA is TGCGCCAGCAGCCAAGAGCTGAGTAGCTTCCACGAGCAGTACTTC. Encoded protein: CASSQELSSFHEQYF.

J is TRBJ2-7 and V is TRBV7-6; D is perhaps TRBD2 (5 bases). In germline, CDR1 is SGHVS, CDR2 FNYEAQ. The CDR3 spans 14 residues. Trimming left V 4 bases short and J 3 bases short, with 13 bases between. The CDR3 DNA follows: TGTGCCAGCAGCTCAATGACGGGATTCTACGAGCAGTACTTC. Its protein is CASSSMTGFYEQYF.

This rearrangement joins TRBV6-8 to TRBJ2-7; 7 bases map to TRBD1. Germline lookup yields CDR1 MNHGY and CDR2 SAAAGT. V lost 8 bases, J lost 5 bases, and 6 bases stayed unmatched. This CDR3 is 12 amino acids long. The CDR3 reads CASQQGPDEQYF. In nucleotides, the CDR3 is TGTGCCAGCCAACAGGGGCCCGACGAGCAGTACTTC.